The clone carrying this T cell receptor beta chain has only one observation. These data originate in a study of blood T cell repertoires in COVID-19. Looking at the study overall: From T cells, B-cell-depleted T cells, or PBMCs came the material, which was cDNA or gDNA.

Clones were sequenced by immunoSEQ multiplex PCR, and TCRdb holds only the in-frame ones, with some missing. In the table there are more than 200,000 clones, around 84% of which are singletons. It was during active infection that Seattle patients were enrolled and then longitudinally followed. This CDR3 comprises 14 residues. J was trimmed by 7 bases and V by 0 bases; bases with no gene match: 3. CDR1 and CDR2 from the germline V gene are SGHRS and YFSETQ. The chain has TRBV5-1 and TRBJ1-4, with 7 bases that match TRBD1. The sequence derives from a woman older than 75 with COVID-19, enrolled during active disease. Sequencing was carried out using peripheral blood. The CDR3 region has the DNA TGCGCCAGCAGCTTGGCAGGGGGTGGTGAAAAACTGTTTTTT. Its protein product is CASSLAGGGEKLFF.